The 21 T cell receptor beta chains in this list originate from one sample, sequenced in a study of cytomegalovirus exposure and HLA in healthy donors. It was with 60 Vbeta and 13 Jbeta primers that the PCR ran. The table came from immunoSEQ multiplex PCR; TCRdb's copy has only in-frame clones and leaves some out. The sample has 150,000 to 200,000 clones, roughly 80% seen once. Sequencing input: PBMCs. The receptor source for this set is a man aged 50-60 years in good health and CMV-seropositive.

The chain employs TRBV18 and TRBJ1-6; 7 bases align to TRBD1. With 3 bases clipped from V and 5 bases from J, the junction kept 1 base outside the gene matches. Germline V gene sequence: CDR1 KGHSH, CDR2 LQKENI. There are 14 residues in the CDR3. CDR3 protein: CASSPGQNNSPLHF. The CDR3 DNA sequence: TGTGCCAGCTCACCGGGACAGAATAATTCACCCCTCCACTTT.

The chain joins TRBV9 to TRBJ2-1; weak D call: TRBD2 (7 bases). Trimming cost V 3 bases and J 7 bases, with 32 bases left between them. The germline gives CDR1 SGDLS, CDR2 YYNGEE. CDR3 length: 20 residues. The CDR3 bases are TGTGCCAGCAGCGATCCAAGGGGGGACTACGGACTAAGGGGAACAAATGAGCAGTTCTTC. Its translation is CASSDPRGDYGLRGTNEQFF.

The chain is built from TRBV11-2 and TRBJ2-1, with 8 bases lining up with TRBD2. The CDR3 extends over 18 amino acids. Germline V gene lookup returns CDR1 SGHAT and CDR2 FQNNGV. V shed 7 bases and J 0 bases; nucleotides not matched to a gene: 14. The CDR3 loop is CASNLAGLAGPSYNEQFF. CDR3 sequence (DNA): TGTGCCAGCAACCTAGCCGGTTTAGCGGGGCCCTCCTACAATGAGCAGTTCTTC.

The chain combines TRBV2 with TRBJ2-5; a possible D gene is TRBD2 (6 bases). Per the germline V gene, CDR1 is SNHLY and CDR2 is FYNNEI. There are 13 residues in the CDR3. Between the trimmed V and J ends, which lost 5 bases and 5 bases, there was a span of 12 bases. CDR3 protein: CASSSLAFETQYF. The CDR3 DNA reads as TGTGCCAGCAGTAGCCTAGCGTTTGAGACCCAGTACTTC.

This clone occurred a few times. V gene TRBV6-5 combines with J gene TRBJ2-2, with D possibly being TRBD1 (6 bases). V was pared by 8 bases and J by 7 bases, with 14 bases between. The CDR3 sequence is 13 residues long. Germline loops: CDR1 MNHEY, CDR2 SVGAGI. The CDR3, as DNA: TGTGCCAGCTCCCAGCTGACAGGCGGGGAGCTGTTTTTT. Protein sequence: CASSQLTGGELFF.

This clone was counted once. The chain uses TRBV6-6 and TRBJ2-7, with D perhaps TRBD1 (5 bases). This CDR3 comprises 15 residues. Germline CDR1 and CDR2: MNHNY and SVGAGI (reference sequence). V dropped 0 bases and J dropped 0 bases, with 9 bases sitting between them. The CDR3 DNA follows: TGTGCCAGCAGTTACTCGACAGCGATCTCCTACGAGCAGTACTTC. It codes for CASSYSTAISYEQYF.

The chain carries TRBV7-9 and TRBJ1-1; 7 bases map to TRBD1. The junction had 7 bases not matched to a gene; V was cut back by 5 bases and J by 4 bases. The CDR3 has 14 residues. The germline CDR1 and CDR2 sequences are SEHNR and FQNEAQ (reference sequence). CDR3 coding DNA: TGTGCCAGCAGCAGCCGGGACAGAGGCACTGAAGCTTTCTTT. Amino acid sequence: CASSSRDRGTEAFF.

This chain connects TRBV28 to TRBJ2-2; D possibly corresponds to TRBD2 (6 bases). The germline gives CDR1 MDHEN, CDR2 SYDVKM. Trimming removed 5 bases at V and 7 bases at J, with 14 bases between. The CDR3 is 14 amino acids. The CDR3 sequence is CASSHRERGGELFF. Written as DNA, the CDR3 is TGTGCCAGCAGTCACCGGGAGAGGGGCGGGGAGCTGTTTTTT.

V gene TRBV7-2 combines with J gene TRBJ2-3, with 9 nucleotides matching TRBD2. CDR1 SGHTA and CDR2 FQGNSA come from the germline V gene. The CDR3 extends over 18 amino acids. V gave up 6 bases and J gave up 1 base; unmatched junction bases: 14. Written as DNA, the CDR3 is TGTGCCAGCAGTTTGGGTTTAGCGGGAGAATACGGCACAGATACGCAGTATTTT. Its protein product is CASSLGLAGEYGTDTQYF.

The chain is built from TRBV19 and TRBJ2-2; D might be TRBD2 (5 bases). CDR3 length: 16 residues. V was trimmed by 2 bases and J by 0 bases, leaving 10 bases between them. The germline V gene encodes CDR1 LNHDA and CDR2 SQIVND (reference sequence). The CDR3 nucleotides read TGTGCCAGTAGTATATGGCGGGTCGCGAACACCGGGGAGCTGTTTTTT. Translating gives CASSIWRVANTGELFF.

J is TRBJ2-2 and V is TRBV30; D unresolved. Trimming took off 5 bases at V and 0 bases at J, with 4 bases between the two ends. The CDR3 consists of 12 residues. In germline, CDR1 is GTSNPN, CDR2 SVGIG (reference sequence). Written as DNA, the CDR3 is TGTGCCTGGGTAACGAACACCGGGGAGCTGTTTTTT. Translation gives CAWVTNTGELFF. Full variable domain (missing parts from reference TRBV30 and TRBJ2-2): SQTIHQWPATLVQPVGSPLSLECTVEGTSNPNLYWYRQAAGRGLQLLFYSVGIGQISSEVPQNLSASRPQDRQFILSSKKLLLSDSGFYLCAWVTNTGELFFGEGSRLTVL.

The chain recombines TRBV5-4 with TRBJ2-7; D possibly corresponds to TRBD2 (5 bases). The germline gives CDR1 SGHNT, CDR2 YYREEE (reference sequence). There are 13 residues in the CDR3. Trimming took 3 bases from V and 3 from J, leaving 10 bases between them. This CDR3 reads CASSYGLGYEQYF. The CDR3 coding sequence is TGTGCCAGCAGCTACGGACTGGGCTACGAGCAGTACTTC.

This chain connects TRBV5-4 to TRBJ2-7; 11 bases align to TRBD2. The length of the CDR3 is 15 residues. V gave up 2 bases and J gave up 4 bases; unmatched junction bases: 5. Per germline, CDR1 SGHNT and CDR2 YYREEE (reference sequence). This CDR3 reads CASSLGLAGEYEQYF. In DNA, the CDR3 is TGTGCCAGCAGCTTAGGACTAGCGGGTGAATACGAGCAGTACTTC.

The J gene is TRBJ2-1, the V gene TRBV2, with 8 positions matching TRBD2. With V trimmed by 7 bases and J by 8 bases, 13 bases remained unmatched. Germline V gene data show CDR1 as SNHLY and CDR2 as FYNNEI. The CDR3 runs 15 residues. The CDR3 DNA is TGTGCCAGCACCTCTAGGGGACTAGTTAATCATGAGCAGTTCTTC. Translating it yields CASTSRGLVNHEQFF.

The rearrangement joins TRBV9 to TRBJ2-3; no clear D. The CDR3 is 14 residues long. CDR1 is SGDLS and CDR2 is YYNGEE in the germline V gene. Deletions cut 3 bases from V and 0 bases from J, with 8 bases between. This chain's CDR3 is CASSAPLSTDTQYF. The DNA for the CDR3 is TGTGCCAGCAGCGCCCCACTTAGCACAGATACGCAGTATTTT. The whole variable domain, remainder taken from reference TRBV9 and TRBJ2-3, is DSGVTQTPKHLITATGQRVTLRCSPRSGDLSVYWYQQSLDQGLQFLIQYYNGEERAKGNILERFSAQQFPDLHSELNLSSLELGDSALYFCASSAPLSTDTQYFGPGTRLTVL.

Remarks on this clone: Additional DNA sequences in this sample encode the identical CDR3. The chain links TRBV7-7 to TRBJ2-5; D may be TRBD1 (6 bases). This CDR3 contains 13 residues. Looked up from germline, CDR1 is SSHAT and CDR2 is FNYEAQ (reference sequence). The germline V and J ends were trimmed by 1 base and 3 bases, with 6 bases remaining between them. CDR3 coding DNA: TGTGCCAGCAGCTTAGGGACAGAAGAGACCCAGTACTTC. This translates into CASSLGTEETQYF.

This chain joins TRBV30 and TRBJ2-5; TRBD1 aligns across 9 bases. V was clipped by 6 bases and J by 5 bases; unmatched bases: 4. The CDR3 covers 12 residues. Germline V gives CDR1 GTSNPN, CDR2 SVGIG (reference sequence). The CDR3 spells CACTGGAETQYF. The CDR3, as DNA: TGTGCCTGCACAGGGGGCGCCGAGACCCAGTACTTC.

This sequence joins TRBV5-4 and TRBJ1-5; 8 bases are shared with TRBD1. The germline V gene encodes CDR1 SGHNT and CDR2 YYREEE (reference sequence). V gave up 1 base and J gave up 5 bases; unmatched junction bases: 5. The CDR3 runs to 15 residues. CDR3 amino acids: CASSLQGALDQPQHF. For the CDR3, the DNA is TGTGCCAGCAGCTTGCAGGGGGCGCTTGATCAGCCCCAGCATTTT.

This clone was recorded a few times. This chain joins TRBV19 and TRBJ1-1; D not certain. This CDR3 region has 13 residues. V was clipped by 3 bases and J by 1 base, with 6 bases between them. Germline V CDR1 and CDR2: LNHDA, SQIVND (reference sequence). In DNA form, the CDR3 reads TGTGCCAGTAGTATCCTATGGAACACTGAAGCTTTCTTT. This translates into CASSILWNTEAFF. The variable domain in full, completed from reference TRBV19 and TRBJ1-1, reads DGGITQSPKYLFRKEGQNVTLSCEQNLNHDAMYWYRQDPGQGLRLIYYSQIVNDFQKGDIAEGYSVSREKKESFPLTVTSAQKNPTAFYLCASSILWNTEAFFGQGTRLTVV.

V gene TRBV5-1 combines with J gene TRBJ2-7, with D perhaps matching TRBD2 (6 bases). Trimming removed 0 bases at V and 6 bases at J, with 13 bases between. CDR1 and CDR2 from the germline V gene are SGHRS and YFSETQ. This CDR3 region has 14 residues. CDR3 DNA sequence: TGCGCCAGCAGCTTGGTGTCCCAGGGAGGCGAGCAGTACTTC. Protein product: CASSLVSQGGEQYF.

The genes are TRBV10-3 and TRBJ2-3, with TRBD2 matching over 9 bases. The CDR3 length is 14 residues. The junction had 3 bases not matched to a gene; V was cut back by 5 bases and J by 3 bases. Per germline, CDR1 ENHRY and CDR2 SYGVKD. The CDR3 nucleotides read TGTGCCATCAGTCGGAGCGGGAGGACAGATACGCAGTATTTT. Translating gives CAISRSGRTDTQYF.